This entry lists 7 T cell receptor beta chains sequenced from one sample in a study of blood T cell repertoires in COVID-19. The table came from immunoSEQ multiplex PCR; TCRdb's copy has only in-frame clones and leaves some out. The sample shows 150,000 to 200,000 clones, about 91% of them seen only once. The sample consisted of PBMCs or T cells enriched from blood (not recorded which). The receptors stem from a young woman who had recovered from COVID-19.

The chain combines TRBV19 with TRBJ2-3; D is possibly TRBD2 (5 bases). In germline, CDR1 is LNHDA, CDR2 SQIVND (reference sequence). This CDR3 is 16 amino acids long. The V and J ends lost 5 bases and 1 base respectively, with 16 bases between them. The CDR3 coding sequence is TGTGCCAGTAGTGGAAAGCGGCGTCCTCGCACAGATACGCAGTATTTT. It is translated as CASSGKRRPRTDTQYF.

The genes are TRBV4-2 and TRBJ2-3; D is possibly TRBD2 (5 bases). Trimming removed 4 bases at V and 5 bases at J, with 16 bases between. Germline CDR1 reads LGHNA; CDR2 reads YNFKEQ. The CDR3 has 15 residues. The CDR3 DNA sequence: TGTGCCAGCAGCCCAACGTCCGCGGGTTTAGATACGCAGTATTTT. Translating gives CASSPTSAGLDTQYF.

The genes are TRBV13 and TRBJ1-6; possible D gene TRBD1, 5 bases. CDR1 PRHDT and CDR2 FYEKMQ come from the germline V gene (reference sequence). Deletions cut 5 bases from V and 10 bases from J, with 18 bases between. The CDR3 runs to 15 residues. CDR3 DNA: TGTGCCAGCAGCCCTGGACCGGGGGTGGAATCACCCCTCCACTTT. Protein sequence: CASSPGPGVESPLHF. The complete variable domain, with remaining parts taken from reference TRBV13 and TRBJ1-6, reads AAGVIQSPRHLIKEKRETATLKCYPIPRHDTVYWYQQGPGQDPQFLISFYEKMQSDKGSIPDRFSAQQFSDYHSELNMSSLELGDSALYFCASSPGPGVESPLHFGNGTRLTVT.

The V and J genes are TRBV6-1 and TRBJ1-2, with 8 bases that match TRBD1. The CDR3 spans 15 residues. With V trimmed by 3 bases and J by 4 bases, 7 bases remained unmatched. In germline, CDR1 is MNHNS, CDR2 SASEGT. CDR3 DNA sequence: TGTGCCAGCAGTGATTCGGGACAGGTCAGCTATGGCTACACCTTC. Amino acids: CASSDSGQVSYGYTF.

The rearrangement links TRBV7-9 to TRBJ2-1; D is possibly TRBD2 (5 bases). CDR3 size: 14 residues. V was trimmed by 5 bases and J by 7 bases, leaving 15 bases between them. Looked up from germline, CDR1 is SEHNR and CDR2 is FQNEAQ (reference sequence). CDR3 residues: CASSGRGILNEQFF. In DNA, the CDR3 is TGTGCCAGCAGCGGGAGAGGAATTTTGAATGAGCAGTTCTTC.

V usage is TRBV7-9 and J usage is TRBJ2-7, with TRBD2 as a possible D gene (5 bases). Germline V gives CDR1 SEHNR, CDR2 FQNEAQ (reference sequence). V lost 5 bases and J lost 7, with 15 bases in between. The length of the CDR3 is 13 residues. The CDR3 reads CASSRGWVGEQYF. CDR3 bases: TGTGCCAGCAGCCGAGGGTGGGTTGGGGAGCAGTACTTC.

CDR3 DNA: TGTGCCAGCAGCTTGATAGCGGGAAATGAGCAGTTCTTC. Protein product: CASSLIAGNEQFF. The chain recombines TRBV7-2 with TRBJ2-1, with 8 positions matching TRBD2. This CDR3 comprises 13 residues. The germline V gene encodes CDR1 SGHTA and CDR2 FQGNSA. V shed 3 bases and J 7 bases; nucleotides not matched to a gene: 2.